The 25 T cell receptor beta chains listed next were all sequenced from one sample in a study of blood T cell repertoires in COVID-19. Data came from immunoSEQ multiplex PCR; TCRdb stores just in-frame clones and leaves some out. This table has 95,000 to 100,000 clones, 92% appearing once. The source material was peripheral blood. The source of these receptors is a man aged 45 to 65 with active COVID-19.

The V call is TRBV28, the J call TRBJ1-4, with D maybe TRBD1 (6 bases). Germline V gene lookup returns CDR1 MDHEN and CDR2 SYDVKM. V was pared by 4 bases and J by 7 bases, with 13 bases between. The CDR3 runs 14 residues. The CDR3 nucleotides are TGTGCCAGCAGTTCCTCAGGGGAGGGTGAAAAACTGTTTTTT. It encodes CASSSSGEGEKLFF.

V and J are TRBV28 and TRBJ2-2; 10 nucleotides agree with TRBD2. The V gene end was trimmed by 5 bases and the J gene end by 1 base; junction bases not matched to a gene: 7. CDR1 is MDHEN and CDR2 is SYDVKM in the germline V gene. The CDR3 covers 17 residues. CDR3 in DNA: TGTGCCAGCAGTCCCCCAGGACTAGCGGTGAACACCGGGGAGCTGTTTTTT. Translating gives CASSPPGLAVNTGELFF.

This chain uses TRBV19 with TRBJ2-6; the D is unclear. The CDR3 is made up of 15 amino acids. V was clipped by 6 bases and J by 0 bases, with 9 bases between them. Germline loops: CDR1 LNHDA, CDR2 SQIVND (reference sequence). The CDR3 loop reads CASRPTDSGANVLTF. In nucleotides, the CDR3 is TGTGCCAGTAGACCAACAGACTCTGGGGCCAACGTCCTGACTTTC.

The chain employs TRBV3-1 (or the pseudogene TRBV3-2) and TRBJ2-5; the D gene is possibly TRBD2 (6 bases). The length of the CDR3 is 16 residues. Deletions cut 6 bases from V and 4 bases from J, with 21 bases between. Germline V gene data show CDR1 as LGHDT and CDR2 as YNNKEL (reference sequence). The CDR3 protein is CASSLRSGLLGETQYF. DNA of the CDR3: TGTGCCAGCAGTCTCCGCTCGGGACTCCTGGGAGAGACCCAGTACTTC.

V is TRBV24-1 and J is TRBJ2-1; D uncertain. V was trimmed by 9 bases and J by 0 bases, leaving 8 bases between them. The CDR3 is 13 residues long. Looked up from germline, CDR1 is KGHDR and CDR2 is SFDVKD. Here the CDR3 reads CATSPSSYNEQFF. In DNA, the CDR3 is TGTGCCACCTCCCCGAGCTCCTACAATGAGCAGTTCTTC.

This chain joins TRBV27 and TRBJ2-7; TRBD2 aligns across 16 bases. The CDR3 runs to 14 residues. V gave up 10 bases and J gave up 7 bases; unmatched junction bases: 7. CDR1 is MNHEY, CDR2 SMNVEV, per germline (reference sequence). CDR3 DNA sequence: TGTGCCACCGGGGGACTAGCGGGAGGGCATGAGCAGTACTTC. Protein sequence: CATGGLAGGHEQYF.

The chain links TRBV5-1 to TRBJ2-7; TRBD2 aligns across 7 bases. The CDR3 covers 15 residues. J gave up 6 bases and V 0 bases, and 9 bases lay outside the gene matches. From germline, CDR1 is SGHRS and CDR2 YFSETQ. The CDR3 reads CASSLGTSARGEQYF. CDR3 bases: TGCGCCAGCAGCTTGGGAACTAGCGCCCGCGGCGAGCAGTACTTC.

This rearrangement joins TRBV5-1 to TRBJ2-1, with 8 bases that match TRBD1. Trimming at V came to 4 bases and at J to 4 bases, leaving 7 bases not matched to a gene. This CDR3 has 15 residues. Germline lookup yields CDR1 SGHRS and CDR2 YFSETQ. DNA of the CDR3: TGCGCCAGCAGCCTTGGACAGGGCTTATACAATGAGCAGTTCTTC. Translated: CASSLGQGLYNEQFF.

This clone was picked up a small number of times. The chain couples TRBV9 to TRBJ2-2, with a possible D match to TRBD1 (5 bases). The CDR3 length is 15 residues. From germline, CDR1 is SGDLS and CDR2 YYNGEE. V was trimmed by 0 bases and J by 0 bases, leaving 6 bases between them. The CDR3 protein is CASSVEGANTGELFF. The CDR3 bases are TGTGCCAGCAGCGTAGAAGGGGCGAACACCGGGGAGCTGTTTTTT. Using reference TRBV9 and TRBJ2-2 for the parts outside the CDR3, the full variable domain is DSGVTQTPKHLITATGQRVTLRCSPRSGDLSVYWYQQSLDQGLQFLIQYYNGEERAKGNILERFSAQQFPDLHSELNLSSLELGDSALYFCASSVEGANTGELFFGEGSRLTVL.

The chain is built from TRBV18 and TRBJ2-3, with D perhaps matching TRBD2 (5 bases). Trimming stripped 5 bases from V and 4 bases from J, with 13 bases between. Germline V gives CDR1 KGHSH, CDR2 LQKENI. The CDR3 consists of 14 residues. The CDR3 DNA follows: TGTGCCAGCTCATCATCAGGACTTTCAGATACGCAGTATTTT. Its protein product is CASSSSGLSDTQYF.

The rearrangement uses TRBV7-3 and TRBJ2-2; D gene uncertain. The V and J ends lost 0 bases and 6 bases respectively, with 8 bases between them. The CDR3 contains 14 residues. Germline V gene data show CDR1 as SGHTA and CDR2 as FQGTGA. CDR3 residues: CASSLTSSAGELFF. The CDR3 DNA reads TGTGCCAGCAGCTTAACTTCATCGGCCGGGGAGCTGTTTTTT.

The chain uses TRBV28 and TRBJ1-1, with D possibly being TRBD1 (6 bases). CDR1 MDHEN and CDR2 SYDVKM come from the germline V gene. V was clipped by 3 bases and J by 10 bases, with 12 bases between them. This CDR3 spans 12 amino acids. The CDR3 DNA sequence: TGTGCCAGCAGTTTCGGGGGGCGGTCAGCTTTCTTT. It specifies CASSFGGRSAFF.

The gene calls are TRBV5-1 and TRBJ2-7; D is unclear. CDR3 size: 12 residues. The ends were cut back, 3 bases at V and 4 bases at J, with 8 bases in the middle. Germline V CDR1 and CDR2: SGHRS, YFSETQ. Here the CDR3 reads CASSSSGYEQYF. The CDR3 DNA follows: TGCGCCAGCAGCTCCTCCGGTTACGAGCAGTACTTC.

The genes are TRBV4-1 and TRBJ2-7, with unresolved D. Germline V gene data show CDR1 as MGHRA and CDR2 as YSYEKL. Trimming shortened V by 1 base and J by 4 bases, and 8 bases separated the two germline ends. The CDR3 totals 13 residues. The CDR3 is CASSQVISYEQYF. In DNA, the CDR3 is TGCGCCAGCAGCCAAGTCATCAGTTACGAGCAGTACTTC.

V gene TRBV28 combines with J gene TRBJ1-5; D remains unclear. In germline, CDR1 is MDHEN, CDR2 SYDVKM. The CDR3 is 14 amino acids. V lost 3 bases to trimming and J lost 5 bases, with 11 bases between them. CDR3 loop: CASSFLTGYQPQHF. The CDR3 DNA is TGTGCCAGCAGTTTTTTAACGGGATATCAGCCCCAGCATTTT.

The V and J genes are TRBV18 and TRBJ1-3; D unclear. This CDR3 has 13 amino acids. Germline V gene sequence: CDR1 KGHSH, CDR2 LQKENI. Between the trimmed V and J ends, which lost 3 bases and 0 bases, there was a span of 3 bases. CDR3 coding DNA: TGTGCCAGCTCACCCTCCTCTGGAAACACCATATATTTT. Amino acids: CASSPSSGNTIYF.

This rearrangement joins TRBV28 to TRBJ1-1; perhaps TRBD1 as D (5 bases). Trimming cost V 8 bases and J 1 base, with 11 bases left between them. CDR1 is MDHEN, CDR2 SYDVKM, per germline. CDR3 length: 13 residues. CDR3 residues: CASSGGQNTEAFF. CDR3 DNA: TGTGCCAGCTCCGGGGGTCAGAACACTGAAGCTTTCTTT.

The chain is built from TRBV5-1 and TRBJ2-5, with a possible D match to TRBD2 (5 bases). Germline V gives CDR1 SGHRS, CDR2 YFSETQ. CDR3 length: 14 amino acids. V was shortened by 4 bases and J by 7 bases, with 17 bases between the two germline ends. For the CDR3, the DNA is TGCGCCAGCAGCATCTCCGGAGCCGGAGGGACCCAGTACTTC. Amino acid sequence: CASSISGAGGTQYF.

V and J are TRBV19 and TRBJ2-1; possible D gene TRBD2, 6 bases. CDR1 is LNHDA and CDR2 is SQIVND in the germline V gene (reference sequence). This CDR3 is built from 17 residues. V dropped 3 bases and J dropped 5 bases, with 20 bases sitting between them. The CDR3 DNA follows: TGTGCCAGTAGTATTCAGCGGGCGTATAGCGGAGACAATGAGCAGTTCTTC. Protein: CASSIQRAYSGDNEQFF.

The V call is TRBV25-1, the J call TRBJ2-7, with D possibly TRBD2 on 5 matching bases. Germline V gene sequence: CDR1 MGHDK, CDR2 SYGVNS. The length of the CDR3 is 14 residues. V dropped 2 bases and J dropped 0 bases, with 8 bases sitting between them. CDR3 bases: TGTGCCAGCAGTGAACCGGGGTCCTCCTACGAGCAGTACTTC. Protein product: CASSEPGSSYEQYF.

The chain has TRBV30 and TRBJ1-2; D might be TRBD1 (5 bases). The CDR3 runs 13 residues. Germline V CDR1 and CDR2: GTSNPN, SVGIG (reference sequence). Trimming left V 3 bases short and J 7 bases short, with 15 bases between. The CDR3 is CAWSFGGETGYTF. In DNA, the CDR3 is TGTGCCTGGAGCTTTGGGGGGGAGACTGGCTACACCTTC.

V is TRBV28 and J is TRBJ2-5; weak D call: TRBD1 (5 bases). Trimming took 3 bases from V and 1 from J, leaving 12 bases between them. The CDR3 length is 15 residues. Looked up from germline, CDR1 is MDHEN and CDR2 is SYDVKM. CDR3 in amino acids: CASSFLRQFQETQYF. The DNA of the CDR3 is TGTGCCAGCAGTTTTTTAAGACAGTTCCAAGAGACCCAGTACTTC.

This clone was picked up one time. This chain joins TRBV28 and TRBJ1-2; TRBD1 agrees at 10 bases. The CDR3 length is 13 residues. Per germline, CDR1 MDHEN and CDR2 SYDVKM. V was clipped by 5 bases and J by 5 bases; unmatched bases: 2. The DNA of the CDR3 is TGTGCCAGCAGTCTGGGACAGGGGTATGGCTACACCTTC. Translated, it gives CASSLGQGYGYTF.

This clone was picked up many times. The chain links TRBV28 to TRBJ2-2; TRBD2 matches at 12 bases. This CDR3 region has 13 residues. J was trimmed by 7 bases and V by 6 bases; bases with no gene match: 0. Germline CDR1 MDHEN, CDR2 SYDVKM. In DNA, the CDR3 is TGTGCCAGCAGGACTAGCGGGGGCGGGGAGCTGTTTTTT. It specifies CASRTSGGGELFF.

The chain uses TRBV3-1 (or the pseudogene TRBV3-2) and TRBJ1-3, with TRBD1 as a possible D gene (6 bases). Germline V gene sequence: CDR1 LGHDT, CDR2 YNNKEL (reference sequence). V was clipped by 1 base and J by 4 bases, with 8 bases between them. CDR3 length equals 14 residues. This CDR3 reads CASSQGDNGNTIYF. Written as DNA, the CDR3 is TGTGCCAGCAGCCAAGGGGACAACGGAAACACCATATATTTT.